The TCR beta chain under discussion was sequenced for a study of a mutant IDH1 vaccine in newly diagnosed glioma. Background on the study: Commencement of vaccination occurred 4-6 weeks following radiotherapy alone, or concurrently with temozolomide cycles. Patients' prior therapy spanned radiotherapy, temozolomide, or both; most underwent both.

The CDR3 contains 12 residues. The V gene end was trimmed by 5 bases and the J gene end by 3 bases; junction bases not matched to a gene: 1. Germline lookup yields CDR1 SGHRS and CDR2 YFSETQ. Notes on the study in general: Vaccine-induced responses were seen in 93.3% of patients, spanning several MHC alleles.

Of note for this clone: What it binds is not known.

Sample time point: week 23, last vaccination. Each dose delivered 300 ug of mutant IDH1 20-mer peptide subcutaneously with imiquimod. The astrocytomas were IDH1-mutant, ATRX-negative, and WHO grade 3 or 4. Profiling relied on immunoSEQ multiplex PCR, and the TCRdb table lists in-frame clones only, not all of them. Counted here are almost 85,000 clones, 75% to 85% occurring once; the ten biggest clones make up 2% to 2.5%. This TCR derives from a young man with glioma. Some clones in this sample may be carry-over from other donors' samples. The input for sequencing was PBMCs, taken from a glioma patient whose treatment included an IDH1 peptide vaccine. The chain recombines TRBV5-1 with TRBJ2-7; 8 bases line up with TRBD2. The chain's CDR3 is CASSSGNYEQYF. Written as DNA, the CDR3 is TGCGCCAGCAGTAGCGGGAACTACGAGCAGTACTTC.